This is a list of T cell receptor beta chains from one sample in a study of CD8+CD57+ T cells in acquired aplastic anemia. TCRdb re-derived calls from the reads in MiXCR, one entry per CDR3 protein. The sample carries about 81,000 distinct CDR3 sequences, around 44% recorded once. The specimen was sorted CD4+, CD8+, or CD8+CD57+ T cells (not recorded which) from PBMCs. These receptors originate from a human donor in good health, serving as a control. CDR3s include the opening cysteine and the closing phenylalanine or tryptophan. The D gene is left open where the match is weak. Clone size is given for some rows only: seen once, a few or many times, or a class if the clone is expanded.

j_gene | v_gene | abundance | d_gene | CDR3nt | CDR3aa
TRBJ2-5 | TRBV24-1 | once | - | TGTGCCAGCAGTGAAGAGGACGGGGTTGGGACCCAGTACTTC | CASSEEDGVGTQYF
TRBJ2-3 | TRBV20-1 | once | - | TGCAGTGCTATACCGGGACGGATTTTCACAGATACGCAGTATTTT | CSAIPGRIFTDTQYF
TRBJ1-1 | TRBV27 | - | - | TGTGCCAGCAGTGGGGCAGGGAAGGCTGAAGCTTTCTTT | CASSGAGKAEAFF
TRBJ2-7 | TRBV7-9 | many | - | TGTGCCAGCAGCTACTTAGCGTTGGGGAGCTCCTACGAGCAGTACTTC | CASSYLALGSSYEQYF
TRBJ2-7 | TRBV4-1 | many | - | TGCGCCAGCAGCCAAAGCAGGGGCTCCTACGAGCAGTACTTC | CASSQSRGSYEQYF
TRBJ1-6 | TRBV7-9 | - | TRBD1 | TGTGCCAGCAGCAGGGACAGGTTGCTCCTCCACTTT | CASSRDRLLLHF
TRBJ2-3 | TRBV24-1 | many | TRBD2 | TGTGCCACCGGCCCGGGACTAGCGACAGATACGCAGTATTTT | CATGPGLATDTQYF
TRBJ1-3 | TRBV24-1 | many | - | TGTGCCACCAGTGATGGCGGGACGCCTGGAAACACCATATATTTT | CATSDGGTPGNTIYF
TRBJ2-5 | TRBV5-1 | many | - | TGCGCCAGCAGTTGGGACCGAGAGACCCAGTACTTC | CASSWDRETQYF
TRBJ2-5 | TRBV2 | - | - | TGTGCCAGCAGTGTAGGGGCGGAGACCCAGTACTTC | CASSVGAETQYF
TRBJ1-5 | TRBV18 | - | - | TGTGCCAGCTCAAATGGGGGATATAGCAATCAGCCCCAGCATTTT | CASSNGGYSNQPQHF
TRBJ1-3 | TRBV7-6 | - | - | TGTGCCAGCAGCCAGGCTCAGGGGAACACCATATATTTT | CASSQAQGNTIYF
TRBJ2-7 | TRBV30 | - | - | TGTGCCTGGAGTGCACAAAACTACGAGCAGTACTTC | CAWSAQNYEQYF
TRBJ2-1 | TRBV11-2 | many | TRBD2 | TGTGCCAGCAGCCCCCTAGCGGGAGGGGGTTACAATGAGCAGTTCTTC | CASSPLAGGGYNEQFF
TRBJ1-1 | TRBV24-1 | once | - | TGTGCCACCAGTGATCCACGTGAGGGAAACACTGAAGCTTTCTTT | CATSDPREGNTEAFF
TRBJ1-2 | TRBV11-2 | many | TRBD1 | TGTGCCAGCAGCACCCAGGGGGCGACAGGGAATTCCCCTCTTGGCTACACCTTC | CASSTQGATGNSPLGYTF
TRBJ1-1 | TRBV27 | few | - | TGTGCCAGCAGTTTGAGCGGGGGCATGAACACTGAAGCTTTCTTT | CASSLSGGMNTEAFF
TRBJ2-5 | TRBV2 | few | - | TGTGCCAGCAGTCCGAGTTGGGGGTCCCAAGAGACCCAGTACTTC | CASSPSWGSQETQYF
TRBJ2-1 | TRBV6-1 | - | - | TGTGCCAGCATTGAGGACATTTCCAGCTCCTACAATGAGCAGTTCTTC | CASIEDISSSYNEQFF
TRBJ2-1 | TRBV7-6 | - | - | TGTGCCAGCAGTTCCCCCCTCGGGACACGGAAGAACAATGAGCAGTTCTTC | CASSSPLGTRKNNEQFF
TRBJ2-5 | TRBV5-1 | - | - | TGCGCCGGCAGCTTATGGGGACGGGAAGAGACCCAGTACTTC | CAGSLWGREETQYF
TRBJ1-1 | TRBV20-1 | many | TRBD1 | TGCAGTGCTAGGCGCAAGACAGGGCCTTACACTGAAGCTTTCTTT | CSARRKTGPYTEAFF
TRBJ2-6 | TRBV7-9 | many | - | TGTGCCAGCAGCCCTCGACGAGGCGGTGGGGCCAACGTCCTGACTTTC | CASSPRRGGGANVLTF
TRBJ1-2 | TRBV2 | - | TRBD1 | TGTGCCAGCAGCGGGGACAGGGACTATGGCTACACCTTC | CASSGDRDYGYTF
TRBJ2-3 | TRBV10-3 | - | - | TGTGCCATCAGTATCCGGGACCCAGATACGCAGTATTTT | CAISIRDPDTQYF
TRBJ2-2 | TRBV11-2 | - | - | TGTGCCAGCAGCTTAGGGTCCCTAACAAGAACCCCGAACACCGGGGAGCTGTTTTTT | CASSLGSLTRTPNTGELFF
TRBJ2-2 | TRBV5-8 | - | - | TGTGCCAGCAGCAAGAACCTACAGGTTCCCGGGGAGCTGTTTTTT | CASSKNLQVPGELFF